A single sample gave rise to the 29 T cell receptor beta chains below, sequenced in a study of a mutant IDH1 vaccine in newly diagnosed glioma. Clones were sequenced by immunoSEQ multiplex PCR, and TCRdb holds only the in-frame ones, with some missing. The data hold about 45,000 clones, with roughly 92% observed a single time. Time point meaning: week 35, safety follow-up. Each dose of the vaccine consisted of 300 ug of mutant IDH1 20-mer peptide, with topical imiquimod. Their antigens are not known. The sample here was PBMCs, taken from a glioma patient whose treatment included an IDH1 peptide vaccine. These receptors were taken from a man aged 50 to 60 with glioma.

The rearrangement joins TRBV18 to TRBJ1-2, with TRBD1 matching over 7 bases. Germline V gene sequence: CDR1 KGHSH, CDR2 LQKENI. CDR3 length: 15 amino acids. V lost 3 bases, J lost 4 bases, and 8 bases stayed unmatched. CDR3 nucleotide sequence: TGTGCCAGCTCACCGACTTCCGGGACAGTCTATGGCTACACCTTC. Translated, it gives CASSPTSGTVYGYTF.

The table lists this clone with a count of one. The gene calls are TRBV28 and TRBJ2-3, with 12 bases that match TRBD2. V shed 10 bases, J shed 3 bases, and the junction held 2 bases outside the gene matches. There are 13 residues in the CDR3. CDR1 is MDHEN and CDR2 is SYDVKM in the germline V gene. The chain's CDR3 is CAILAGGTDTQYF. The CDR3 DNA reads as TGTGCCATTCTAGCGGGAGGGACAGATACGCAGTATTTT.

This chain joins TRBV10-3 and TRBJ2-7; 13 nucleotides agree with TRBD2. J was trimmed by 3 bases and V by 4 bases; bases with no gene match: 3. Germline loops: CDR1 ENHRY, CDR2 SYGVKD. This CDR3 contains 15 residues. The CDR3 region has the DNA TGTGCCATCAGTGGGACTAGCGGGAGCCGCTACGAGCAGTACTTC. It codes for CAISGTSGSRYEQYF.

The CDR3 here is CASSPGQAQETQYF. CDR3 nucleotide sequence: TGTGCCAGCAGCCCGGGACAGGCCCAAGAGACCCAGTACTTC. V gene TRBV5-4 combines with J gene TRBJ2-5; the match to TRBD1 covers 8 bases. The CDR3 has 14 residues. The J segment lost 1 base and the V segment lost 4 bases, leaving 3 bases of the junction unmatched. From germline, CDR1 is SGHNT and CDR2 YYREEE (reference sequence). Based on the CDR3 plus reference TRBV5-4 and TRBJ2-5, the full variable domain is ETGVTQSPTHLIKTRGQQVTLRCSSQSGHNTVSWYQQALGQGPQFIFQYYREEENGRGNFPPRFSGLQFPNYSSELNVNALELDDSALYLCASSPGQAQETQYFGPGTRLLVL.

This clone has more than one count but fewer than ten. J is TRBJ2-7 and V is TRBV6-5; unclear D gene. Germline V gene data show CDR1 as MNHEY and CDR2 as SVGAGI. This CDR3 region has 14 residues. Trimming stripped 0 bases from V and 0 bases from J, with 6 bases between. The CDR3 sequence is CASSYSGFSYEQYF. For the CDR3, the DNA is TGTGCCAGCAGTTACTCTGGATTCTCCTACGAGCAGTACTTC.

On this clone: The same CDR3 also results from other DNA sequences found in this sample. The chain has TRBV28 and TRBJ1-1, with D tentatively TRBD1 (6 bases). The CDR3 runs 11 residues. Looked up from germline, CDR1 is MDHEN and CDR2 is SYDVKM. V lost 2 bases and J lost 8, with 6 bases in between. CDR3 sequence reads: CASSLGTEAFF. The CDR3 coding sequence is TGTGCCAGCAGTTTAGGGACAGAAGCTTTCTTT.

The V call is TRBV4-1, the J call TRBJ2-7, with 7 bases matching TRBD2. CDR3 length equals 16 residues. V shed 4 bases, J shed 5 bases, and the junction held 14 bases outside the gene matches. Germline CDR1 MGHRA, CDR2 YSYEKL. This chain's CDR3 is CASSRPGRDYGHEQYF. The CDR3 nucleotides read TGCGCCAGCAGCCGCCCAGGGAGGGACTACGGCCACGAGCAGTACTTC.

The chain has TRBV5-6 and TRBJ1-5; 7 bases fit TRBD1. Losses at the gene ends were 0 bases for V and 6 bases for J; bases not matched to a gene: 6. Per germline, CDR1 SGHDT and CDR2 YYEEEE. CDR3 size: 15 residues. The CDR3: CASSLGRGVTQPQHF. CDR3 in DNA: TGTGCCAGCAGCTTGGGCAGGGGGGTCACTCAGCCCCAGCATTTT.

This chain uses TRBV28 with TRBJ1-5; possibly TRBD1 for D (5 bases). CDR1 and CDR2 from the germline V gene are MDHEN and SYDVKM. This CDR3 has 16 residues. V shed 5 bases and J shed 2 bases, with 16 bases lying between them. The CDR3 nucleotides read TGTGCCAGCAGTGGGTCCTCAGGACAACGCAATCAGCCCCAGCATTTT. It codes for CASSGSSGQRNQPQHF.

V is TRBV4-1 and J is TRBJ2-2, with a possible D match to TRBD1 (5 bases). This CDR3 comprises 14 residues. CDR1 and CDR2 from the germline V gene are MGHRA and YSYEKL. The V and J ends lost 4 bases and 4 bases respectively, with 10 bases between them. The CDR3 nucleotides read TGCGCCAGCAGCCGCCCAGGGCGCACCGGGGAGCTGTTTTTT. It translates to CASSRPGRTGELFF.

The chain uses TRBV21-1 and TRBJ2-1. TRBV21-1 is a recognized pseudogene. The CDR3 runs 14 residues. The CDR3 spells CASSKTRNYNEQFF. Written as DNA, the CDR3 is TGTGCCAGCAGCAAAACAAGGAACTACAATGAGCAGTTCTTC.

The V call is TRBV6-6, the J call TRBJ1-1, with D maybe TRBD1 (6 bases). The CDR3 runs 16 residues. The germline V gene encodes CDR1 MNHNY and CDR2 SVGAGI (reference sequence). Trimming removed 6 bases at V and 1 base at J, with 18 bases between. The CDR3 sequence: CASSFAGDTENTEAFF. For the CDR3, the DNA is TGTGCCAGCAGCTTCGCCGGGGACACCGAGAACACTGAAGCTTTCTTT.

The rearrangement uses TRBV19 and TRBJ2-3; TRBD1 agrees at 10 bases. V lost 5 bases and J lost 3; bases outside the gene matches: 5. The CDR3 covers 15 residues. Germline V gene lookup returns CDR1 LNHDA and CDR2 SQIVND (reference sequence). The chain's CDR3 is CASSGGQGRTDTQYF. CDR3 bases: TGTGCCAGTAGTGGGGGACAGGGGCGAACAGATACGCAGTATTTT.

The rearrangement joins TRBV14 to TRBJ1-2, with D tentatively TRBD1 (6 bases). Looked up from germline, CDR1 is SGHDN and CDR2 is FVKESK. CDR3 length: 16 residues. V lost 4 bases and J 2 bases, leaving 17 bases between the germline ends. The CDR3 reads CASSRNLRTVNYGYTF. CDR3 coding DNA: TGTGCCAGCAGCCGTAATCTTCGGACAGTCAACTATGGCTACACCTTC.

This rearrangement joins TRBV7-2 to TRBJ1-5, with D uncertain. Germline loops: CDR1 SGHTA, CDR2 FQGNSA. The CDR3 loop spans 16 amino acids. Deletions cut 1 base from V and 4 bases from J, with 14 bases between. The CDR3 region is CASSLVAVAANQPQHF. CDR3 DNA sequence: TGTGCCAGCAGCTTAGTGGCAGTTGCAGCGAATCAGCCCCAGCATTTT.

The CDR3 nucleotides are TGTGCCACCAGCAGAGCGCAAAGGGGGAGGCTAAACACTGAAGCTTTCTTT. Amino acid sequence: CATSRAQRGRLNTEAFF. This sequence joins TRBV15 and TRBJ1-1, with a possible D match to TRBD1 (6 bases). This CDR3 is 17 amino acids long. Trimming took 1 base from V and 2 from J, leaving 17 bases between them. The germline V gene has CDR1 LNHNV and CDR2 YYDKDF (reference sequence).

The V call is TRBV4-3, the J call TRBJ1-6, with 9 bases lining up with TRBD1. Germline trimming cut 2 bases from V and 11 bases from J; bases unmatched to any gene: 10. This CDR3 is built from 16 residues. Germline loops: CDR1 LGHNA, CDR2 YSLEER. The CDR3 nucleotides are TGCGCCAGCAGCCAAAACCACCCGGGACAGGGAGCACCCCTCCACTTT. The encoded protein is CASSQNHPGQGAPLHF.

The rearrangement uses TRBV2 and TRBJ1-2; D not certain. V was trimmed by 6 bases and J by 9 bases, leaving 11 bases between them. Germline V gene sequence: CDR1 SNHLY, CDR2 FYNNEI. The CDR3 totals 11 residues. CDR3: CASRAGGSYTF. The CDR3 DNA follows: TGTGCCAGCAGGGCGGGAGGAAGCTACACCTTC.

The gene calls are TRBV4-3 and TRBJ1-1, with D perhaps TRBD1 (5 bases). The CDR3 has 15 residues. V dropped 1 base and J dropped 2 bases, with 11 bases sitting between them. The germline CDR1 and CDR2 sequences are LGHNA and YSLEER. As DNA, the CDR3 is TGCGCCAGCAGCCAAGGGGGCTACTCAAACACTGAAGCTTTCTTT. Protein product: CASSQGGYSNTEAFF.

The chain links TRBV6-4 to TRBJ2-3; maybe TRBD1 (6 bases). The germline V gene encodes CDR1 MRHNA and CDR2 SNTAGT. V lost 3 bases and J lost 0, with 10 bases in between. The CDR3 covers 15 residues. The CDR3 nucleotides read TGTGCCAGCAGTGAAGGGGGAACTAGCACAGATACGCAGTATTTT. This encodes CASSEGGTSTDTQYF.

J is TRBJ2-7 and V is TRBV5-6; TRBD2 matches 8 bases. Unmatched junction bases numbered 8, after V lost 3 bases and J lost 0 bases. The CDR3 is made up of 16 amino acids. Germline loops: CDR1 SGHDT, CDR2 YYEEEE. The CDR3 reads CASSWGGAGVSYEQYF. The CDR3 coding sequence is TGTGCCAGCAGCTGGGGTGGAGCGGGAGTCTCCTACGAGCAGTACTTC. Based on the CDR3 plus reference TRBV5-6 and TRBJ2-7, the full variable domain is DAGVTQSPTHLIKTRGQQVTLRCSPKSGHDTVSWYQQALGQGPQFIFQYYEEEERQRGNFPDRFSGHQFPNYSSELNVNALLLGDSALYLCASSWGGAGVSYEQYFGPGTRLTVT.

This chain joins TRBV19 and TRBJ1-2; D unclear. The CDR3 is 16 residues long. Germline lookup yields CDR1 LNHDA and CDR2 SQIVND (reference sequence). The ends were cut back, 0 bases at V and 4 bases at J, with 15 bases in the middle. In nucleotides, the CDR3 is TGTGCCAGTAGTATAGATTCCGGAGCCCTCCGCTATGGCTACACCTTC. This sequence encodes CASSIDSGALRYGYTF.

The genes are TRBV30 and TRBJ1-4; D is ambiguous. The CDR3 extends over 15 amino acids. Trimming took off 1 base at V and 3 bases at J, with 12 bases between the two ends. Germline V gene sequence: CDR1 GTSNPN, CDR2 SVGIG (reference sequence). The CDR3 DNA reads TGTGCCTGGAGTGGCCAGGTCTGGCCTAATGAAAAACTGTTTTTT. Its translation is CAWSGQVWPNEKLFF. The full variable domain, in which reference TRBV30 and TRBJ1-4 provide the parts outside the CDR3, is SQTIHQWPATLVQPVGSPLSLECTVEGTSNPNLYWYRQAAGRGLQLLFYSVGIGQISSEVPQNLSASRPQDRQFILSSKKLLLSDSGFYLCAWSGQVWPNEKLFFGSGTQLSVL.

The chain is built from TRBV6-6 and TRBJ2-5; D not certain. The CDR3 totals 11 residues. V was cut by 2 bases and J by 5 bases, with 3 bases left in between. The V gene's germline CDR1 is MNHNY and CDR2 SVGAGI (reference sequence). The CDR3 sequence: CASSYGETQYF. CDR3 nucleotides: TGTGCCAGCAGTTACGGGGAGACCCAGTACTTC.

The V and J genes are TRBV15 and TRBJ1-4; 8 bases align to TRBD1. The germline V gene has CDR1 LNHNV and CDR2 YYDKDF (reference sequence). V was clipped by 1 base and J by 5 bases; unmatched bases: 6. The CDR3 is 16 residues long. In DNA form, the CDR3 reads TGTGCCACCAGCAGAGGGGCCGGGACAGGAAATGAAAAACTGTTTTTT. It yields the protein CATSRGAGTGNEKLFF.

This chain links TRBV2 with TRBJ2-2, with D tentatively TRBD1 (5 bases). Germline V CDR1 and CDR2: SNHLY, FYNNEI. CDR3 length: 13 amino acids. Trimming pared 5 bases from V and 5 bases from J, leaving 9 bases between. The chain's CDR3 is CASSTTETGELFF. The CDR3 nucleotides are TGTGCCAGCAGTACGACAGAGACCGGGGAGCTGTTTTTT.

This chain joins TRBV27 and TRBJ1-3; tentative D call: TRBD1 (5 bases). The V and J ends lost 6 bases and 6 bases respectively, with 15 bases between them. Per germline, CDR1 MNHEY and CDR2 SMNVEV (reference sequence). The CDR3 sequence is 14 residues long. The CDR3, as DNA: TGTGCCAGCAGCGCACGGGACCGTGTAAACACCATATATTTT. This translates into CASSARDRVNTIYF.

The gene calls are TRBV7-2 and TRBJ1-2; D uncertain. The CDR3 loop spans 15 amino acids. In germline, CDR1 is SGHTA, CDR2 FQGNSA. Trimming took 4 bases from V and 0 from J, leaving 12 bases between them. The CDR3: CASSYGVSANYGYTF. The CDR3 coding sequence is TGTGCCAGCAGCTACGGGGTTTCAGCTAACTATGGCTACACCTTC.

The chain has TRBV28 and TRBJ1-2, with 7 bases lining up with TRBD1. V lost 5 bases and J lost 4; bases outside the gene matches: 7. The CDR3 runs 14 residues. Per the germline V gene, CDR1 is MDHEN and CDR2 is SYDVKM. The CDR3 loop is CASSPPTGVYGYTF. CDR3 in DNA: TGTGCCAGCAGTCCACCCACAGGGGTCTATGGCTACACCTTC.